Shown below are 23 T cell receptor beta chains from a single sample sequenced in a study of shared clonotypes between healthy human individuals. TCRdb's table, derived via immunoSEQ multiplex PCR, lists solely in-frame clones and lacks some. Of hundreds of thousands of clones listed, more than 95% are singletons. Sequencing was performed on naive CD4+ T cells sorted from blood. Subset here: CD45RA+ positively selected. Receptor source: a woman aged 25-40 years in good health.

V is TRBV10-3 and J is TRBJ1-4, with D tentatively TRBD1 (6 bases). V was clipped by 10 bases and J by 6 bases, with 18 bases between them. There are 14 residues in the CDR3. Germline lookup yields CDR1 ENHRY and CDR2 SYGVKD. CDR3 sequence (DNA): TGTGCCACGTGCCCCGGGGGGCTGGATGAAAAACTGTTTTTT. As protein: CATCPGGLDEKLFF.

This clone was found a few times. CDR3: CSVPGTSEAFF. CDR3 DNA: TGCAGCGTTCCTGGGACGTCGGAAGCTTTCTTT. This chain joins TRBV29-1 and TRBJ1-1; TRBD1 might be the D (5 bases). Germline assignment: CDR1 SQVTM and CDR2 ANQGSEA. The CDR3 loop spans 11 amino acids. V lost 5 bases and J 8 bases, leaving 12 bases between the germline ends. Together with reference TRBV29-1 and TRBJ1-1, the CDR3 gives the full variable domain: SAVISQKPSRDICQRGTSLTIQCQVDSQVTMMFWYRQQPGQSLTLIATANQGSEATYESGFVIDKFPISRPNLTFSTLTVSNMSPEDSSIYLCSVPGTSEAFFGQGTRLTVV.

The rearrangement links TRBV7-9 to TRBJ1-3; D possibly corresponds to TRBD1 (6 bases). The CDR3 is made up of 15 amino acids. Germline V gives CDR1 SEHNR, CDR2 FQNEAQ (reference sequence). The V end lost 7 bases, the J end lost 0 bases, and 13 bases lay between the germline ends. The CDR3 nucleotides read TGTGCCAGCACCTCAGGACAGAGCTCTGGAAACACCATATATTTT. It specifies CASTSGQSSGNTIYF.

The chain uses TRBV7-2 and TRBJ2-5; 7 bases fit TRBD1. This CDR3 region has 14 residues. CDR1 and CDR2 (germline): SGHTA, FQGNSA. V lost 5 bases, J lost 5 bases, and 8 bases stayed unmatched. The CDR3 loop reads CASSLQGWRETQYF. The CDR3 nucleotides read TGTGCCAGCAGCCTACAGGGGTGGCGGGAGACCCAGTACTTC.

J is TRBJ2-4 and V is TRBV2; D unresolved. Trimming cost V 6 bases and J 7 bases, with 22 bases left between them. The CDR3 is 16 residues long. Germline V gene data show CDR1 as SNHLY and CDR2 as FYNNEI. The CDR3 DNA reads TGTGCCAGCAGCCGACTGACCCCTACGAGGAGTAACATTCAGTACTTC. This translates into CASSRLTPTRSNIQYF.

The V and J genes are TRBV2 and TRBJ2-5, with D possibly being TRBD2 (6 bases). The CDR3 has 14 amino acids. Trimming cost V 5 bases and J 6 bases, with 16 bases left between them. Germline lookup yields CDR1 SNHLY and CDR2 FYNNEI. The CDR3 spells CASSSRLGWKTQYF. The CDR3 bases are TGTGCCAGCAGTTCTCGACTAGGTTGGAAGACCCAGTACTTC. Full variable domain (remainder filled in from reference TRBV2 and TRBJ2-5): EPEVTQTPSHQVTQMGQEVILRCVPISNHLYFYWYRQILGQKVEFLVSFYNNEISEKSEIFDDQFSVERPDGSNFTLKIRSTKLEDSAMYFCASSSRLGWKTQYFGPGTRLLVL.

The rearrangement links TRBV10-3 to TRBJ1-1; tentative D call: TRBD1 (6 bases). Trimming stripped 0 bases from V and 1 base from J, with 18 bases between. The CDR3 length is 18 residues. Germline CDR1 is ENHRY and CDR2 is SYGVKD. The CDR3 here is CAISESIVSDRRNTEAFF. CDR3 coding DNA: TGTGCCATCAGTGAGTCGATAGTATCGGACAGAAGGAACACTGAAGCTTTCTTT.

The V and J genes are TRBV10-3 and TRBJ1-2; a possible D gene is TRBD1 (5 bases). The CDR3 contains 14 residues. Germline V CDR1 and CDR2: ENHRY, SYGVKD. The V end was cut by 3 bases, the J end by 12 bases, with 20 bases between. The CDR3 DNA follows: TGTGCCATCAGTGAACCCCGGGGGTGGGTTTTCCACACCTTC. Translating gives CAISEPRGWVFHTF.

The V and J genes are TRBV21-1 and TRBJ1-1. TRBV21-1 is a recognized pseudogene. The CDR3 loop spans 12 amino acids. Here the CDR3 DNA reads TGTGCCAGCAGCACGGCATGGCCCTGGGCTTTCTTT. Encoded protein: CASSTAWPWAFF.

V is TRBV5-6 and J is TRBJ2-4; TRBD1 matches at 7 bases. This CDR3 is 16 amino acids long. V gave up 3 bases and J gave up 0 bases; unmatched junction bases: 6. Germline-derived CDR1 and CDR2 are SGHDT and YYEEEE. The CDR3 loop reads CASSSGQTLAKNIQYF. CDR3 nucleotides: TGTGCCAGCAGCTCGGGACAGACCCTAGCCAAAAACATTCAGTACTTC.

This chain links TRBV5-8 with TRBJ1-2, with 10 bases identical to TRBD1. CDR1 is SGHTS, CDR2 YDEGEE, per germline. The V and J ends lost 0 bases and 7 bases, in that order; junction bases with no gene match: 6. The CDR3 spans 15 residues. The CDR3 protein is CASSLGDRGGLGYTF. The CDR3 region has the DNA TGTGCCAGCAGCTTGGGGGACAGGGGAGGTCTTGGCTACACCTTC.

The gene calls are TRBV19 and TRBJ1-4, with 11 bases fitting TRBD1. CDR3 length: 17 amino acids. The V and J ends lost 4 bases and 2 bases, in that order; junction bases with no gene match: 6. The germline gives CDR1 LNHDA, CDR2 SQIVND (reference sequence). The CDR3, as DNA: TGTGCCAGTAGTACCCGGGACAGGGGGTCGACTAATGAAAAACTGTTTTTT. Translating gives CASSTRDRGSTNEKLFF.

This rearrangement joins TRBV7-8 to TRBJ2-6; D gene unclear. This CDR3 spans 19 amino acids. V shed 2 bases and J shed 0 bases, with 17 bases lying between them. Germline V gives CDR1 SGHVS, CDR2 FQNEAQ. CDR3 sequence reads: CASSLTLLSTISGANVLTF. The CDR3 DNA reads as TGTGCCAGCAGCTTAACTTTGCTGAGTACGATCTCTGGGGCCAACGTCCTGACTTTC.

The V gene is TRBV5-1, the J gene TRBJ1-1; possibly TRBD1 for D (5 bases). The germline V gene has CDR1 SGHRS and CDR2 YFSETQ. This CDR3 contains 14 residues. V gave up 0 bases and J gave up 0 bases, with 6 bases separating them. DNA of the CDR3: TGCGCCAGCAGCTTGGGACAGATGAACACTGAAGCTTTCTTT. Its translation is CASSLGQMNTEAFF. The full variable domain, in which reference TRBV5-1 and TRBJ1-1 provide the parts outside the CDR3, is KAGVTQTPRYLIKTRGQQVTLSCSPISGHRSVSWYQQTPGQGLQFLFEYFSETQRNKGNFPGRFSGRQFSNSRSEMNVSTLELGDSALYLCASSLGQMNTEAFFGQGTRLTVV.

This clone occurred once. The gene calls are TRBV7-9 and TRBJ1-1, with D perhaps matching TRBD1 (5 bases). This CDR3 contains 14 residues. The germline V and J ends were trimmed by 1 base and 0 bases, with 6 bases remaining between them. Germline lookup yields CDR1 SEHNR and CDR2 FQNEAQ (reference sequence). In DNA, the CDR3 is TGTGCCAGCAGCTTAGACAGGTTGAACACTGAAGCTTTCTTT. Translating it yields CASSLDRLNTEAFF.

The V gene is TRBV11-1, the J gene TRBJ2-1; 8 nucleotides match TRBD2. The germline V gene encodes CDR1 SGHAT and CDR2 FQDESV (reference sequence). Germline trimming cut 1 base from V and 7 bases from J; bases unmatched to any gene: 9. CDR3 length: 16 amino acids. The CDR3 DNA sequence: TGTGCCAGCAGCTTAGGACTAGCGACAGGAGGGAATGAGCAGTTCTTC. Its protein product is CASSLGLATGGNEQFF.

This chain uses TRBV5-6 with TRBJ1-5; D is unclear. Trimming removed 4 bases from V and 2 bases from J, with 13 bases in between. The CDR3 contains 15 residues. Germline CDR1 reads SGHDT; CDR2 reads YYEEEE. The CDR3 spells CASSRRSGRNQPQHF. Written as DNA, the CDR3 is TGTGCCAGCAGCCGCCGTTCGGGTCGCAATCAGCCCCAGCATTTT.

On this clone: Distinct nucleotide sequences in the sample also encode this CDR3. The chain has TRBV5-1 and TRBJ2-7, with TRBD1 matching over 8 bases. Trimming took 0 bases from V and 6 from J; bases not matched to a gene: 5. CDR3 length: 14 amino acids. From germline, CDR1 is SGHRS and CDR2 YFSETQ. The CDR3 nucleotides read TGCGCCAGCAGCTTGGGACAGGGGTTAGGCGAGCAGTACTTC. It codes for CASSLGQGLGEQYF.

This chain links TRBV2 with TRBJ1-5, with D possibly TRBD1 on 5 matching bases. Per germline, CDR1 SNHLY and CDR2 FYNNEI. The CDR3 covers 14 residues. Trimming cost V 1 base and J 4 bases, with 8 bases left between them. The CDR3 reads CASSEGYRNQPQHF. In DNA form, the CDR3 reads TGTGCCAGCAGTGAAGGATACAGGAATCAGCCCCAGCATTTT.

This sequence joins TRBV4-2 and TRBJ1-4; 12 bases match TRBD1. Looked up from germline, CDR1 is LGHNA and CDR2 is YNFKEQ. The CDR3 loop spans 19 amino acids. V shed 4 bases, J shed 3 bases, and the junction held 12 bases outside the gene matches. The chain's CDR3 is CASSPTPGQGASANEKLFF. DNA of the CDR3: TGTGCCAGCAGCCCGACCCCGGGACAGGGGGCTTCGGCTAATGAAAAACTGTTTTTT.

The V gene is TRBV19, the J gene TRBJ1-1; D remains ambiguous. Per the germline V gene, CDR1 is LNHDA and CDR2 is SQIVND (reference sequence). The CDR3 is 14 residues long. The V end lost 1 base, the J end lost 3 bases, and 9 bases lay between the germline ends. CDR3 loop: CASSIGRADTEAFF. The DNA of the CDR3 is TGTGCCAGTAGTATAGGGCGGGCAGACACTGAAGCTTTCTTT.

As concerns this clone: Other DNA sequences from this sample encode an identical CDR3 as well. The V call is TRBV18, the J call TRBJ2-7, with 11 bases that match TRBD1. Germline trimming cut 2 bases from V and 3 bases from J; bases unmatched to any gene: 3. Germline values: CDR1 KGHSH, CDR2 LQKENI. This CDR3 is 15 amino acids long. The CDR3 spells CASSPGTGGDYEQYF. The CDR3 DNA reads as TGTGCCAGCTCACCAGGGACAGGGGGTGACTACGAGCAGTACTTC. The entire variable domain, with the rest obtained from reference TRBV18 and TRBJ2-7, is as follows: NAGVMQNPRHLVRRRGQEARLRCSPMKGHSHVYWYRQLPEEGLKFMVYLQKENIIDESGMPKERFSAEFPKEGPSILRIQQVVRGDSAAYFCASSPGTGGDYEQYFGPGTRLTVT.

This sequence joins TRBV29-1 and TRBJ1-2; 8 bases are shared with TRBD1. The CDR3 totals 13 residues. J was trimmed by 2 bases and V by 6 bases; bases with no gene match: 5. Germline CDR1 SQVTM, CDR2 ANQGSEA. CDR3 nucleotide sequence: TGCAGCGTGGGGACAGGTTCGAACTATGGCTACACCTTC. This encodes CSVGTGSNYGYTF.